The 11 T cell receptor beta chains below were found in one sample sequenced in a study of blood T cell repertoires in COVID-19. Profiling relied on immunoSEQ multiplex PCR, and the TCRdb table lists in-frame clones only, not all of them. Of around 450,000 clones in the sample, 85% to 90% are singletons; the top ten hold around 4.5%. Material for sequencing was peripheral blood. The receptors were sampled from a woman aged 25 to 39 with acute or convalescent COVID-19.

The rearrangement uses TRBV11-2 and TRBJ2-1; D is unclear. The CDR3 spans 15 residues. V lost 2 bases, J lost 7 bases, and 15 bases lay in between. Germline CDR1 and CDR2: SGHAT and FQNNGV. CDR3 DNA: TGTGCCAGCAGCTTAAGCCTGGCACGGGTAAATGAGCAGTTCTTC. This gives the protein CASSLSLARVNEQFF. Using reference TRBV11-2 and TRBJ2-1 for the parts outside the CDR3, the full variable domain is EAGVAQSPRYKIIEKRQSVAFWCNPISGHATLYWYQQILGQGPKLLIQFQNNGVVDDSQLPKDRFSAERLKGVDSTLKIQPAKLEDSAVYLCASSLSLARVNEQFFGPGTRLTVL.

CDR3 residues: CASSTGTGALPLHF. The CDR3 nucleotides are TGTGCCAGTAGTACCGGGACAGGGGCCCTACCCCTCCACTTT. The chain is built from TRBV19 and TRBJ1-6; TRBD1 matches 10 bases. The CDR3 runs 14 residues. Germline assignment: CDR1 LNHDA and CDR2 SQIVND (reference sequence). V lost 4 bases to trimming and J lost 12 bases; unmatched junction nucleotides: 6. The variable domain in full, completed from reference TRBV19 and TRBJ1-6, reads DGGITQSPKYLFRKEGQNVTLSCEQNLNHDAMYWYRQDPGQGLRLIYYSQIVNDFQKGDIAEGYSVSREKKESFPLTVTSAQKNPTAFYLCASSTGTGALPLHFGNGTRLTVT.

V gene TRBV19 combines with J gene TRBJ1-1, with 7 bases fitting TRBD1. Germline V gene lookup returns CDR1 LNHDA and CDR2 SQIVND (reference sequence). The V and J ends lost 7 bases and 3 bases, in that order; junction bases with no gene match: 17. The length of the CDR3 is 17 residues. CDR3 region: CASINRDSEWGDTEAFF. CDR3 nucleotides: TGTGCCAGTATTAACCGGGACAGTGAATGGGGGGACACTGAAGCTTTCTTT.

The chain uses TRBV5-1 and TRBJ1-6, with 8 bases lining up with TRBD1. The CDR3 sequence is 17 residues long. Germline assignment: CDR1 SGHRS and CDR2 YFSETQ. The junction had 12 bases not matched to a gene; V was cut back by 1 base and J by 9 bases. CDR3 residues: CASSLSIDWTGSSPLHF. As DNA, the CDR3 is TGCGCCAGCAGCTTGTCTATAGATTGGACAGGGAGTTCACCCCTCCACTTT.

V usage is TRBV9 and J usage is TRBJ2-1, with TRBD2 identical over 9 bases. The CDR3 is made up of 15 amino acids. V dropped 1 base and J dropped 4; count of bases not matched to a gene: 3. Germline V gene lookup returns CDR1 SGDLS and CDR2 YYNGEE. The CDR3 loop is CASSVSSGGYNEQFF. The DNA of the CDR3 is TGTGCCAGCAGCGTATCAAGCGGGGGGTACAATGAGCAGTTCTTC.

The J gene is TRBJ2-7, the V gene TRBV18; D uncertain. Trimming shortened V by 2 bases and J by 2 bases, and 7 bases separated the two germline ends. The length of the CDR3 is 13 residues. Germline assignment: CDR1 KGHSH and CDR2 LQKENI. CDR3 loop: CASSPDETYEQYF. The CDR3, as DNA: TGTGCCAGCTCACCAGATGAGACCTACGAGCAGTACTTC.

The chain is built from TRBV7-2 and TRBJ2-7; D is uncertain. The CDR3 is made up of 15 amino acids. Trimming left V 5 bases short and J 3 bases short, with 17 bases between. CDR1 and CDR2 from the germline V gene are SGHTA and FQGNSA. The CDR3 spells CASSLLPQRLYEQYF. CDR3 coding DNA: TGTGCCAGCAGCCTCTTACCTCAGCGACTCTACGAGCAGTACTTC.

V gene TRBV6-2 or TRBV6-3 combines with J gene TRBJ1-1; D gene ambiguous. The CDR3 loop spans 14 amino acids. V shed 2 bases and J shed 4 bases, with 11 bases lying between them. Germline CDR1 reads MNHEY; CDR2 reads SVGEGT. The CDR3 bases are TGTGCCAGCAGTTACCGCCGTGGCAGCACTGAAGCTTTCTTT. Protein product: CASSYRRGSTEAFF.

A single count supports this clone. The chain combines TRBV7-8 with TRBJ2-2; maybe TRBD1 (7 bases). V lost 1 base and J lost 4, with 10 bases in between. This CDR3 is 15 amino acids long. Germline values: CDR1 SGHVS, CDR2 FQNEAQ. The CDR3 is CASSLGGTVTGELFF. The CDR3 DNA is TGTGCCAGCAGCTTAGGCGGGACAGTCACCGGGGAGCTGTTTTTT.

V gene TRBV7-2 combines with J gene TRBJ1-1; weak D call: TRBD1 (6 bases). Between the trimmed V and J ends, which lost 5 bases and 0 bases, there was a span of 13 bases. The CDR3 totals 15 residues. Germline values: CDR1 SGHTA, CDR2 FQGNSA. CDR3 nucleotides: TGTGCCAGCAGCCCCTACAGGGACATGAACACTGAAGCTTTCTTT. It translates to CASSPYRDMNTEAFF. The variable domain in full, with the rest retrieved from reference TRBV7-2 and TRBJ1-1, is GAGVSQSPSNKVTEKGKDVELRCDPISGHTALYWYRQSLGQGLEFLIYFQGNSAPDKSGLPSDRFSAERTGGSVSTLTIQRTQQEDSAVYLCASSPYRDMNTEAFFGQGTRLTVV.

The CDR3 reads CASSPWRGGDETQYF. The CDR3 bases are TGTGCCAGCAGCCCATGGAGGGGGGGCGATGAGACCCAGTACTTC. The V call is TRBV7-2, the J call TRBJ2-5; perhaps TRBD2 as D (7 bases). Trimming removed 5 bases at V and 5 bases at J, with 18 bases between. Germline V gene data show CDR1 as SGHTA and CDR2 as FQGNSA. The length of the CDR3 is 15 residues.